This is a list of T cell receptor beta chains from one sample in a study of shared clonotypes between healthy human individuals. Produced via immunoSEQ multiplex PCR; TCRdb's table is partial and in-frame only. This table has approximately 2.5 million clones, 80% to 95% appearing once. Sequencing was performed on naive CD4+ T cells from PBMCs. The receptors here all came from a man aged 18 to 29 in good health. Some clones in this sample may be carry-over from other donors' samples. The CDR3 runs from the conserved cysteine through the conserved F or W. A D gene is named only where the DNA matches it firmly. The size of a clone is reported for some rows only, either as once, few or many, or as a class for expanded clones.

>TRBD2|NA|TRBV28|TRBJ2-1
CAATALAATPLNEQFF
TGTGCCGCGACGGCCCTAGCGGCTACACCCCTGAATGAGCAGTTCTTC
>TRBD1|NA|TRBV23-1|TRBJ2-5
CASSQPRGQGQETQYF
TGCGCCAGCAGTCAACCTAGAGGACAGGGTCAAGAGACCCAGTACTTC
>NA|NA|TRBV28|TRBJ2-1
CASSLSQDEQFF
TGTGCCAGCAGTTTAAGTCAAGATGAGCAGTTCTTC
>NA|NA|TRBV6-1|TRBJ1-2
CASSELQGYYGYTF
TGTGCCAGCAGTGAATTACAGGGTTACTATGGCTACACCTTC
>TRBD1|NA|TRBV5-1|TRBJ1-4
CASSSQGGANEKLFF
TGCGCCAGCAGCTCCCAGGGGGGGGCTAATGAAAAACTGTTTTTT
>TRBD1|NA|TRBV11-2|TRBJ2-7
CASSSPRDRVREQYF
TGTGCCAGCAGTTCCCCTCGGGACAGAGTTCGCGAGCAGTACTTC
>TRBD1|NA|TRBV18|TRBJ2-3
CASSPDRGLITDTQYF
TGTGCCAGCTCACCGGACAGGGGTCTTATCACAGATACGCAGTATTTT
>NA|once|TRBV18|TRBJ2-1
CASSLGQGPYNEQFF
TGTGCCAGCTCGTTGGGGCAGGGTCCCTACAATGAGCAGTTCTTC
>NA|NA|TRBV6-1|TRBJ1-2
CASSEAGDYGYTF
TGTGCCAGCAGTGAAGCGGGGGACTATGGCTACACCTTC
>TRBD1|NA|TRBV2|TRBJ1-1
CASSSGTAHTEAFF
TGTGCCAGCAGTTCCGGGACAGCGCACACTGAAGCTTTCTTT
>TRBD2|NA|TRBV10-3|TRBJ2-1
CAISGGGRENNEQFF
TGTGCCATCAGCGGTGGCGGGAGGGAAAACAATGAGCAGTTCTTC
>NA|NA|TRBV9|TRBJ2-3
CASSVGPDTQYF
TGTGCCAGCAGCGTAGGGCCGGATACGCAGTATTTT
>NA|NA|TRBV7-9|TRBJ1-1
CASSLGPRGNTEAFF
TGTGCCAGCAGCTTAGGCCCGCGTGGGAACACTGAAGCTTTCTTT
>NA|NA|TRBV6-6|TRBJ2-7
CASSYSPGTGNEQYF
TGTGCCAGCAGTTACTCTCCGGGGACGGGCAACGAGCAGTACTTC
>TRBD1|NA|TRBV7-9|TRBJ2-2
CASSRDRVGAGELFF
TGTGCCAGCAGCAGGGACAGGGTGGGTGCCGGGGAGCTGTTTTTT
>TRBD1|few|TRBV5-1|TRBJ1-1
CASSTGTGLTEAFF
TGCGCCAGCAGCACCGGGACAGGGCTCACTGAAGCTTTCTTT
>TRBD2|NA|TRBV6-1|TRBJ2-7
CASRPTSGSYEQYF
TGTGCCAGCAGGCCCACTAGCGGGAGTTACGAGCAGTACTTC
>NA|NA|TRBV5-6|TRBJ1-2
CASTLGVGYGYTF
TGTGCCAGCACCTTAGGGGTGGGCTATGGCTACACCTTC
>TRBD1|NA|TRBV12-5|TRBJ2-2
CASGLGGQGNTGELFF
TGTGCTAGTGGTTTGGGAGGACAGGGGAACACCGGGGAGCTGTTTTTT
>NA|NA|TRBV10-3|TRBJ1-2
CAISERPRASGAYGYTF
TGTGCCATCAGTGAGCGTCCCAGGGCGAGTGGAGCTTATGGCTACACCTTC
>TRBD2|NA|TRBV5-1|TRBJ2-5
CASSLDLTSGKETQYF
TGCGCCAGCAGCTTGGACCTGACTAGCGGGAAAGAGACCCAGTACTTC
>TRBD1|once|TRBV6-5|TRBJ2-7
CASSYSGTGFYEQYF
TGTGCCAGCAGTTACTCCGGGACAGGCTTCTACGAGCAGTACTTC
>TRBD1|NA|TRBV5-1|TRBJ2-3
CASSFIGQGADTQYF
TGCGCCAGCAGCTTTATTGGACAGGGGGCAGATACGCAGTATTTT
>NA|NA|TRBV15|TRBJ2-1
CATSRDRGVYNEQFF
TGTGCCACCAGCAGAGATCGCGGCGTCTACAATGAGCAGTTCTTC
>TRBD1|NA|TRBV6-5|TRBJ1-2
CASRRQGALNGYTF
TGTGCCAGCAGAAGACAGGGGGCGTTAAATGGCTACACCTTC
>NA|once|TRBV28|TRBJ2-7
CASSSGGGSYEQYF
TGTGCCAGCAGCTCCGGCGGAGGTTCCTACGAGCAGTACTTC
>TRBD1|NA|TRBV15|TRBJ2-6
CATSTTGGVPPGANVLTF
TGTGCCACCAGCACGACAGGGGGCGTCCCCCCTGGGGCCAACGTCCTGACTTTC
>NA|NA|TRBV6-1|TRBJ1-5
CASRRQTADQPQHF
TGTGCCAGCAGAAGACAAACGGCGGATCAGCCCCAGCATTTT
>NA|NA|TRBV28|TRBJ2-2
CASRGTALTGELFF
TGTGCCAGCAGGGGGACGGCACTCACCGGGGAGCTGTTTTTT
>NA|once|TRBV5-1|TRBJ2-1
CASSSTISSYNEQFF
TGCGCCAGCAGCTCTACAATCAGCTCCTACAATGAGCAGTTCTTC
>TRBD1|NA|TRBV28|TRBJ1-4
CASMGATGADEKLFF
TGTGCCAGCATGGGTGCGACAGGGGCGGATGAAAAACTGTTTTTT
>NA|NA|TRBV5-1|TRBJ2-3
CASSPSGRAGGEQYF
TGCGCCAGCAGCCCGTCGGGACGGGCTGGCGGGGAGCAGTATTTT
>NA|NA|TRBV5-4|TRBJ2-2
CASSGSPNTGELFF
TGTGCCAGCAGCGGGTCCCCGAACACCGGGGAGCTGTTTTTT
>NA|NA|TRBV5-1|TRBJ2-3
CASSDNGGTQGSDTQYF
TGCGCCAGCAGCGACAATGGGGGGACCCAGGGGTCAGATACGCAGTATTTT
>NA|NA|TRBV5-1|TRBJ1-1
CASSSQGAANTEAFF
TGCGCCAGCAGCTCACAGGGTGCGGCGAACACTGAAGCTTTCTTT
>NA|NA|TRBV7-9|TRBJ1-1
CASSPEVNTEAFF
TGTGCCAGCAGCCCAGAAGTAAACACTGAAGCTTTCTTT
>TRBD2|NA|TRBV19|TRBJ2-2
CASTMGLALTGELFF
TGTGCCAGTACCATGGGACTAGCGTTGACCGGGGAGCTGTTTTTT
>TRBD2|NA|TRBV9|TRBJ2-2
CASSVEASGTGELFF
TGTGCCAGCAGCGTAGAGGCTAGCGGCACCGGGGAGCTGTTTTTT
>TRBD2|NA|TRBV5-1|TRBJ2-7
CASSASGAYEQYF
TGCGCCAGCAGCGCTAGCGGAGCCTACGAGCAGTACTTC
>NA|once|TRBV28|TRBJ1-1
CASRFWTLNTEAFF
TGTGCCAGCAGATTTTGGACATTGAACACTGAAGCTTTCTTT
>NA|NA|TRBV7-2|TRBJ2-1
CASSLPRQLGWQFF
TGTGCCAGCAGCTTACCCCGCCAACTAGGATGGCAGTTCTTC
>NA|NA|TRBV18|TRBJ2-5
CATNTELQETQYF
TGTGCCACCAATACAGAGTTACAAGAGACCCAGTACTTC
>NA|NA|TRBV6-5|TRBJ2-1
CASSYSRGELYEQFF
TGTGCCAGCAGTTACTCGAGAGGGGAGCTTTATGAGCAGTTCTTC
>NA|NA|TRBV5-6|TRBJ2-7
CASSSEDYEQYF
TGTGCCAGCAGCTCCGAGGACTACGAGCAGTACTTC
>NA|NA|TRBV7-9|TRBJ2-5
CASSLEWAQETQYF
TGTGCCAGCAGCTTAGAGTGGGCCCAAGAGACCCAGTACTTC
>NA|once|TRBV27|TRBJ1-1
CASSLFSLGTENTEAFF
TGTGCCAGCAGTTTATTCTCCCTCGGCACGGAGAACACTGAAGCTTTCTTT
>TRBD1|NA|TRBV19|TRBJ2-4
CASSTTPDRGWGNIQYF
TGTGCCAGTAGTACTACCCCAGACAGGGGCTGGGGAAACATTCAGTACTTC
>TRBD2|NA|TRBV5-1|TRBJ2-7
CASSLDLAGVNEQYF
TGCGCCAGCAGCTTGGACCTAGCGGGAGTTAACGAGCAGTACTTC